The 21 T cell receptor beta chains presented below share a single source sample, sequenced in a study of OX40 agonist ivuxolimab in advanced cancers. TCRdb's copy holds only in-frame clones and misses some; the assay was immunoSEQ multiplex PCR. Here the sample spans 45,000 or so clones, about nine tenths being singletons. The sequenced sample was CD4+ or CD8+ T cells sorted from blood, obtained in a trial of the OX40 agonist ivuxolimab. All receptors come from an adult with an advanced solid tumor such as melanoma, head and neck, liver or kidney cancer.

V and J are TRBV5-4 and TRBJ2-1; 8 bases match TRBD2. This CDR3 contains 19 residues. Germline values: CDR1 SGHNT, CDR2 YYREEE (reference sequence). V gave up 0 bases and J gave up 6 bases; unmatched junction bases: 17. CDR3 in amino acids: CASSLGIPGGSTLGNEQFF. CDR3 DNA: TGTGCCAGCAGCTTGGGTATCCCGGGAGGGTCTACCTTAGGCAATGAGCAGTTCTTC. Based on the CDR3 plus reference TRBV5-4 and TRBJ2-1, the full variable domain is ETGVTQSPTHLIKTRGQQVTLRCSSQSGHNTVSWYQQALGQGPQFIFQYYREEENGRGNFPPRFSGLQFPNYSSELNVNALELDDSALYLCASSLGIPGGSTLGNEQFFGPGTRLTVL.

CDR3 amino acids: CASSLIGPYEQYF. In nucleotides, the CDR3 is TGTGCCAGCAGTTTAATTGGTCCCTACGAGCAGTACTTC. The chain couples TRBV27 to TRBJ2-7; D is unclear. The CDR3 extends over 13 amino acids. Trimming removed 2 bases at V and 2 bases at J, with 7 bases between. Germline CDR1 reads MNHEY; CDR2 reads SMNVEV (reference sequence).

This clone occurred once. This chain joins TRBV9 and TRBJ2-7; D not resolved. This CDR3 region has 13 residues. Between the trimmed V and J ends, which lost 4 bases and 6 bases, there was a span of 14 bases. Germline assignment: CDR1 SGDLS and CDR2 YYNGEE. CDR3 coding DNA: TGTGCCAGCAGCTCTAGGTTATTGGGCGAGCAGTACTTC. It encodes CASSSRLLGEQYF.

The chain joins TRBV6-5 to TRBJ1-1; 10 nucleotides agree with TRBD1. CDR3 length: 15 residues. V lost 6 bases to trimming and J lost 4 bases; unmatched junction nucleotides: 8. Per germline, CDR1 MNHEY and CDR2 SVGAGI. The CDR3: CASRELTGGGTEAFF. In DNA form, the CDR3 reads TGTGCCAGCAGGGAATTGACAGGGGGCGGCACTGAAGCTTTCTTT.

The rearrangement uses TRBV27 and TRBJ1-2; D unresolved. The CDR3 loop spans 13 amino acids. Germline V CDR1 and CDR2: MNHEY, SMNVEV (reference sequence). Trimming took off 2 bases at V and 6 bases at J, with 10 bases between the two ends. Here the CDR3 reads CASSLAAWDGYTF. In DNA form, the CDR3 reads TGTGCCAGCAGTTTAGCAGCCTGGGATGGCTACACCTTC.

This chain joins TRBV18 and TRBJ1-1; no clear D. V lost 3 bases and J lost 10, with 15 bases in between. Looked up from germline, CDR1 is KGHSH and CDR2 is LQKENI. CDR3 size: 13 residues. CDR3 coding DNA: TGTGCCAGCTCACCCGGCTCGCAGGAAAGAGCTTTCTTT. Protein product: CASSPGSQERAFF.

The chain combines TRBV6-5 with TRBJ2-5, with D hard to call. Per germline, CDR1 MNHEY and CDR2 SVGAGI. CDR3 size: 13 residues. V was cut by 5 bases and J by 4 bases, with 11 bases left in between. DNA for the CDR3: TGTGCCAGCAGTCGAGACTTGGGAGAGACCCAGTACTTC. Its translation is CASSRDLGETQYF.

The chain combines TRBV7-3 with TRBJ2-3; 10 bases fit TRBD2. V was pared by 2 bases and J by 7 bases, with 3 bases of the junction left unmatched. The germline gives CDR1 SGHTA, CDR2 FQGTGA. The CDR3 has 14 residues. The CDR3 protein is CASSLASGSYTQYF. CDR3 DNA: TGTGCCAGCAGCTTAGCTAGCGGGAGTTATACGCAGTATTTT.

This CDR3 is CARSGLAGGPSDTDTQYF. The CDR3 nucleotides read TGTGCCCGATCGGGACTAGCGGGAGGCCCCAGCGACACAGATACGCAGTATTTT. The V call is TRBV2, the J call TRBJ2-3; 15 bases fit TRBD2. CDR1 and CDR2 (germline): SNHLY, FYNNEI. The CDR3 has 18 amino acids. Unmatched junction bases numbered 14, after V lost 11 bases and J lost 2 bases.

The rearrangement joins TRBV11-2 to TRBJ2-1, with TRBD2 matching over 11 bases. This CDR3 has 15 residues. With 5 bases clipped from V and 6 bases from J, the junction kept 6 bases outside the gene matches. CDR1 and CDR2 (germline): SGHAT, FQNNGV. Here the CDR3 reads CASSRSGRATNEQFF. In DNA form, the CDR3 reads TGTGCCAGCAGCCGTAGCGGGAGGGCCACCAATGAGCAGTTCTTC.

The J gene is TRBJ1-1, the V gene TRBV7-8; D call uncertain. Germline V gives CDR1 SGHVS, CDR2 FQNEAQ. V was shortened by 1 base and J by 6 bases, with 15 bases between the two germline ends. The CDR3 sequence is 15 residues long. CDR3 protein: CASSLVRVGKSEAFF. The CDR3 nucleotides read TGTGCCAGCAGCTTAGTGAGGGTCGGGAAGTCTGAAGCTTTCTTT.

The rearrangement links TRBV4-1 to TRBJ2-5; 9 bases are a match to TRBD2. This CDR3 is 17 amino acids long. The germline V gene encodes CDR1 MGHRA and CDR2 YSYEKL. The V segment lost 3 bases and the J segment 5 bases; nucleotides outside the gene matches: 13. CDR3 amino acids: CASSHGMIAGDMETQYF. The CDR3 DNA reads TGCGCCAGCAGCCACGGAATGATAGCGGGAGATATGGAGACCCAGTACTTC.

The J gene is TRBJ2-3, the V gene TRBV6-6, with D unclear. Between the trimmed V and J ends, which lost 7 bases and 3 bases, there was a span of 5 bases. The CDR3 extends over 11 amino acids. Per the germline V gene, CDR1 is MNHNY and CDR2 is SVGAGI (reference sequence). This CDR3 reads CASTGTDTQYF. DNA of the CDR3: TGTGCCAGCACCGGGACAGATACGCAGTATTTT.

The chain employs TRBV12-5 and TRBJ2-3; TRBD1 is a possible D gene (5 bases). V lost 5 bases and J lost 5, with 11 bases in between. Looked up from germline, CDR1 is LGHNT and CDR2 is FRNRAP. The CDR3 is 13 residues long. CDR3 sequence: CASGPSGQDTQYF. CDR3 nucleotide sequence: TGTGCTAGTGGTCCTTCAGGGCAAGATACGCAGTATTTT.

V usage is TRBV6-6 and J usage is TRBJ2-5; TRBD1 might be the D (6 bases). The germline V gene encodes CDR1 MNHNY and CDR2 SVGAGI (reference sequence). This CDR3 has 14 residues. Trimming took off 2 bases at V and 3 bases at J, with 10 bases between the two ends. CDR3: CASSYRDTKETQYF. CDR3 sequence (DNA): TGTGCCAGCAGTTACAGGGACACGAAAGAGACCCAGTACTTC.

V usage is TRBV30 and J usage is TRBJ2-7, with TRBD1 as a possible D gene (6 bases). The CDR3 contains 14 residues. V was trimmed by 2 bases and J by 4 bases, leaving 15 bases between them. Germline CDR1 reads GTSNPN; CDR2 reads SVGIG (reference sequence). The CDR3 nucleotides read TGTGCCTGGAGTCGCAGGGGTTCCCCTTACGAGCAGTACTTC. Translation: CAWSRRGSPYEQYF.

The rearrangement links TRBV2 to TRBJ1-6, with no clear D. V lost 1 base and J lost 5, with 12 bases in between. Germline V gene sequence: CDR1 SNHLY, CDR2 FYNNEI. CDR3 length: 16 amino acids. The CDR3 DNA reads TGTGCCAGCAGTGAAGAGGCATCCGGGCATAATTCACCCCTCCACTTT. It yields the protein CASSEEASGHNSPLHF.

This clone was picked up one time. The rearrangement joins TRBV5-1 to TRBJ1-3; D is possibly TRBD1 (6 bases). The CDR3 sequence is 16 residues long. The germline V gene has CDR1 SGHRS and CDR2 YFSETQ. V lost 2 bases and J lost 3, with 15 bases in between. The CDR3 nucleotides are TGCGCCAGCAGCTTTACGGGGGGCGCAGTTGGAAACACCATATATTTT. It yields the protein CASSFTGGAVGNTIYF.

The chain employs TRBV10-3 and TRBJ2-7, with D perhaps TRBD2 (6 bases). The CDR3 consists of 12 residues. Germline values: CDR1 ENHRY, CDR2 SYGVKD. Trimming cost V 6 bases and J 2 bases, with 8 bases left between them. The CDR3 DNA reads as TGTGCCATCAGAGGCGGGACCTACGAGCAGTACTTC. Its protein product is CAIRGGTYEQYF.

The V gene is TRBV9, the J gene TRBJ2-1; D gene ambiguous. CDR1 is SGDLS and CDR2 is YYNGEE in the germline V gene. Trimming left V 4 bases short and J 8 bases short, with 7 bases between. The CDR3 loop spans 11 amino acids. CDR3 sequence (DNA): TGTGCCAGCAGCACAGCCTATGAGCAGTTCTTC. This encodes CASSTAYEQFF.

The chain uses TRBV9 and TRBJ2-5; D gene uncertain. The CDR3 length is 12 residues. V was shortened by 0 bases and J by 3 bases, with 3 bases between the two germline ends. In germline, CDR1 is SGDLS, CDR2 YYNGEE. For the CDR3, the DNA is TGTGCCAGCAGCGTAGGGGAAGAGACCCAGTACTTC. This sequence encodes CASSVGEETQYF.